One and the same sample provided the 20 T cell receptor beta chains below, sequenced in a study of T cells expressing NK-cell markers. TCRdb reprocessed the 5' RACE reads and stores each CDR3 protein as one record, lacking DNA. Seen in this sample are over 350,000 distinct CDR3 sequences; the ten most common clones hold about 10%. Source material: blood T cells: a sorted CD56 or NKG2C T cell subset, CD4+ or CD8+ T cells, or bulk PBMC T cells (not recorded which). The receptor set was obtained from a woman aged 45-59 years in good health.

The V and J genes are TRBV19 and TRBJ2-7. CDR1 is LNHDA, CDR2 SQIVND, per germline (reference sequence). The CDR3 is 15 residues long. The CDR3 protein is CASSITQGATYEQYF. Drawing the rest from reference TRBV19 and TRBJ2-7, the complete variable domain is DGGITQSPKYLFRKEGQNVTLSCEQNLNHDAMYWYRQDPGQGLRLIYYSQIVNDFQKGDIAEGYSVSREKKESFPLTVTSAQKNPTAFYLCASSITQGATYEQYFGPGTRLTVT.

The chain recombines TRBV20-1 with TRBJ2-1; TCRdb's D gene call, TRBD2, goes unchecked for lack of DNA. The CDR3 covers 12 residues. The germline V gene encodes CDR1 DFQATT and CDR2 SNEGSKA (reference sequence). The CDR3 region is CSATLALNEQFF.

The chain has TRBV20-1 and TRBJ2-3; TCRdb's assignment of TRBD2 cannot be checked, as there is no DNA. Germline V gene lookup returns CDR1 DFQATT and CDR2 SNEGSKA (reference sequence). The CDR3 length is 13 residues. This chain's CDR3 is CSTRLVGSNTQYF.

This sequence joins TRBV4-1 and TRBJ2-2. CDR3 length: 15 amino acids. Germline V gene lookup returns CDR1 MGHRA and CDR2 YSYEKL. The CDR3 sequence: CASSQGRLRAGELFF.

The chain uses TRBV12-3 or TRBV12-4 and TRBJ2-6; TCRdb gives TRBD1 as the D gene, but with no DNA this cannot be confirmed. This CDR3 region has 19 residues. The chain's CDR3 is CASTTLPGQGTPGANVLTF.

The chain uses TRBV25-1 and TRBJ2-2; TCRdb picks TRBD2, but there is no DNA to check that call. Germline CDR1 MGHDK, CDR2 SYGVNS. This CDR3 comprises 15 residues. The CDR3 region is CASRKGQGPTGELFF.

The J gene is TRBJ1-2, the V gene TRBV19; the TCRdb call, TRBD1, lacks DNA for checking. The CDR3 totals 15 residues. The germline V gene encodes CDR1 LNHDA and CDR2 SQIVND (reference sequence). The CDR3 is CASSIGTGYTYGYTF.

The J gene is TRBJ2-6, the V gene TRBV2. The CDR3 loop spans 16 amino acids. Germline assignment: CDR1 SNHLY and CDR2 FYNNEI. The CDR3 sequence: CASIGGGSSGANVLTF.

This chain uses TRBV7-8 with TRBJ2-1; the TCRdb call, TRBD2, lacks DNA for checking. In germline, CDR1 is SGHVS, CDR2 FQNEAQ. CDR3 size: 13 residues. CDR3 protein: CASRPRRGSEQFF.

The CDR3 spells CSAAPRTDSYNEQFF. The chain recombines TRBV20-1 with TRBJ2-1; the D call of TRBD1 rests on TCRdb alone, since no DNA is present to check it. Germline loops: CDR1 DFQATT, CDR2 SNEGSKA (reference sequence). The CDR3 runs to 15 residues.

The rearrangement joins TRBV7-9 to TRBJ1-1; there is no DNA to check the TCRdb D call of TRBD1. The CDR3 totals 14 residues. Germline assignment: CDR1 SEHNR and CDR2 FQNEAQ (reference sequence). CDR3 sequence reads: CASSSQGVVTEAFF. Based on the CDR3 plus reference TRBV7-9 and TRBJ1-1, the full variable domain is DTGVSQNPRHKITKRGQNVTFRCDPISEHNRLYWYRQTLGQGPEFLTYFQNEAQLEKSRLLSDRFSAERPKGSFSTLEIQRTEQGDSAMYLCASSSQGVVTEAFFGQGTRLTVV.

The chain has TRBV5-1 and TRBJ2-1; the TCRdb call, TRBD1, lacks DNA for checking. The germline V gene has CDR1 SGHRS and CDR2 YFSETQ. The CDR3 runs 16 residues. The CDR3: CASSPFGQGDNNEQFF.

V and J are TRBV4-1 and TRBJ1-2; lacking DNA, the TRBD1 call made by TCRdb goes unchecked. This CDR3 contains 16 residues. Germline values: CDR1 MGHRA, CDR2 YSYEKL. CDR3 sequence reads: CASSQVLGQGESGYTF.

This rearrangement joins TRBV11-3 to TRBJ1-1; absent DNA, TCRdb's TRBD1 call cannot be checked. CDR3 length: 17 amino acids. CDR1 and CDR2 (germline): SGHNT, YENEEA. The CDR3 loop is CASSLFHPGQENTEAFF.

The chain recombines TRBV2 with TRBJ2-7; TCRdb's D gene call, TRBD1, goes unchecked for lack of DNA. CDR3 length: 14 amino acids. Germline-derived CDR1 and CDR2 are SNHLY and FYNNEI. CDR3: CASSLRDGNYEQYF.

This chain links TRBV7-2 with TRBJ2-7; lacking DNA, the TRBD2 call made by TCRdb goes unchecked. This CDR3 has 15 amino acids. Germline V gene data show CDR1 as SGHTA and CDR2 as FQGNSA. This CDR3 reads CASSEELAGGYEQYF.

The rearrangement joins TRBV7-9 to TRBJ2-1; TCRdb picks TRBD2, but there is no DNA to check that call. This CDR3 is 15 amino acids long. Germline CDR1 reads SEHNR; CDR2 reads FQNEAQ (reference sequence). CDR3 amino acids: CASSATSGPPHEQFF.

This sequence joins TRBV5-1 and TRBJ2-7; no DNA is available, so the TRBD2 call from TCRdb remains unchecked. This CDR3 is built from 15 residues. CDR1 is SGHRS and CDR2 is YFSETQ in the germline V gene. The CDR3 loop is CASSQRTSGPYEQYF.

The chain uses TRBV5-6 and TRBJ2-5; TCRdb returns TRBD2, unconfirmable since there is no DNA. CDR1 and CDR2 (germline): SGHDT, YYEEEE. This CDR3 is 13 amino acids long. The CDR3 reads CASSLSSGRDQYF.

The rearrangement joins TRBV18 to TRBJ2-1; TCRdb selects TRBD1, and the lack of DNA leaves this call unchecked. The CDR3 consists of 15 residues. Germline assignment: CDR1 KGHSH and CDR2 LQKENI. CDR3 sequence: CASSPSQAGLSEQFF.